This record looks at one T cell receptor beta chain sequence and its context. Cohorts were based on clinical histories the participants reported. As handled by the study authors: The authors estimated nucleated cell counts from reference gene primer amplification. Repertoires were generated with immunoSEQ multiplex PCR, while TCRdb's copy carries only in-frame clones and drops some. V and J calls and clone size come straight from that table; D and trimming were deduced from the DNA. The sample includes 350,000 or so clones, approximately 91% seen only once; the top ten take approximately 0.93%. The data derive from a study of blood T cell repertoires in COVID-19. Trimming removed 2 bases from V and 2 bases from J, with 8 bases in between. Germline V CDR1 and CDR2: SGHRS, YFSETQ. The CDR3 loop spans 13 amino acids.

Sequencing used PBMCs or T cells enriched from blood (not recorded which). The sequence was obtained from a woman in her twenties or thirties who had been exposed to COVID-19. The chain has TRBV5-1 and TRBJ2-7; maybe TRBD2 (5 bases). In DNA form, the CDR3 reads TGCGCCAGCAGCTTCTACGGGACCTACGAGCAGTACTTC. Translated, it gives CASSFYGTYEQYF. Supplemented by reference TRBV5-1 and TRBJ2-7, the full variable domain reads KAGVTQTPRYLIKTRGQQVTLSCSPISGHRSVSWYQQTPGQGLQFLFEYFSETQRNKGNFPGRFSGRQFSNSRSEMNVSTLELGDSALYLCASSFYGTYEQYFGPGTRLTVT.